This TCR beta chain was identified in a study of human T cells and chemical hapten exposure. General study results and limits: With regard to DPC sensitization, TCRs above 1 in 1000 frequency did not change.

A word on this clonotype: Its specificity is unknown.

This CDR3 spans 16 amino acids. Germline lookup yields CDR1 SGHVS and CDR2 FNYEAQ. The ends lost 2 bases at V and 1 base at J; junction bases unmatched: 4. Each CDR3 protein gets one entry after TCRdb re-called the RACE reads with MiXCR. The table has fewer than 140,000 distinct CDR3 sequences, 12% seen once. Time point meaning: pre-sensitization, week 0. As for treatment: therapeutic diphenylcyclopropenone sensitization with weekly scalp DPC. The input for sequencing was whole blood, taken in connection with sensitization to the hapten diphenylcyclopropenone (DPC). The V gene is TRBV7-6, the J gene TRBJ2-2, with TRBD1 identical over 7 bases. The TCR originated in a woman aged 45-65 years with alopecia areata. Some clones in this sample may be carry-over from other donors' samples. This chain's CDR3 is CASSLRDSQNTGELFF. CDR3 sequence (DNA): TGTGCCAGCAGCTTAAGGGACAGCCAGAACACCGGGGAGCTGTTTTTT.